This T cell receptor beta chain was profiled in a study of chronic HIV infection and antiretroviral therapy. V was clipped by 2 bases and J by 4 bases, with 8 bases between them. Germline loops: CDR1 MDHEN, CDR2 SYDVKM. The CDR3 contains 13 residues. This clonotype was recorded a few times. TCRdb re-called the 5' RACE reads with MiXCR, one entry per CDR3 protein. The sample has 40,000 to 50,000 distinct CDR3 sequences; about 18% are singletons. The chain couples TRBV28 to TRBJ1-1, with D uncertain. Material for sequencing was peripheral blood. The source is an adult who had HIV and had not received antiretroviral therapy, or was an uninfected healthy control (not recorded which). DNA for the CDR3: TGTGCCAGCAGTTTAGCTGTCCCCACTGAAGCTTTCTTT. Protein product: CASSLAVPTEAFF.